This T cell receptor beta chain is drawn from a study of control samples from healthy donors and cancer patients. Sequencing used immunoSEQ multiplex PCR; TCRdb keeps in-frame clones, though not all of them. This table holds about 190,000 clones, about 90% found once. About this clone itself: The sample has other DNA sequences that encode this CDR3 too.

V shed 3 bases and J shed 4 bases, with 10 bases lying between them. This CDR3 has 13 residues. The germline V gene has CDR1 MNHNS and CDR2 SASEGT. The rearrangement joins TRBV6-1 to TRBJ2-7, with D perhaps matching TRBD1 (6 bases). The sequence came from a man younger than 45 in good health. The sample taken for sequencing was blood. CDR3 DNA sequence: TGTGCCAGCAGTGAGGCCAGGGGTTACGAGCAGTACTTC. Amino acid sequence: CASSEARGYEQYF.